The rows below give T cell receptor beta chains drawn from one sample of a study of CD8 T cells in Susac syndrome. In TCRdb, the immunoSEQ multiplex PCR reads were re-called with MiXCR into one record per CDR3 protein. The table includes 200,000 or so distinct CDR3 sequences, about 95% detected once. Input material: CD4+ T cells from PBMCs. These receptor sequences come from a human donor with multiple sclerosis. Both conserved end residues are part of each CDR3. Fields, in order: clone size, J gene, D gene, V gene, CDR3 DNA, CDR3 protein. A D gene is named only where the DNA matches it firmly. The size entry is marked missing in some rows and otherwise reads once, few, many or a size class.

NA | TRBJ2-7 | TRBD1 | TRBV20-1 | TGCAGTGCTTCCAAGGACAGGGGACCTACCCGCAGCGCTTACGAGCAGTACTTC | CSASKDRGPTRSAYEQYF
NA | TRBJ2-7 | NA | TRBV14 | TGTGCCAGCAGCCAAGTAGAGCGGCACGAGCAGTACTTC | CASSQVERHEQYF
once | TRBJ2-3 | NA | TRBV25-1 | TGTGCCAGCATGCCGCTAGGGGGGCGGCCAGATACGCAGTATTTT | CASMPLGGRPDTQYF
NA | TRBJ1-4 | NA | TRBV14 | TGTGCCAGCAGCCAAGATTCGTTGGCACCGGTCGGTCTGTTTTTT | CASSQDSLAPVGLFF
NA | TRBJ2-1 | TRBD2 | TRBV20-1 | TGCAGTGCTTCCCGACTAGCGGCGCCCTACAATGAGCAGTTCTTC | CSASRLAAPYNEQFF
once | TRBJ2-5 | TRBD2 | TRBV5-1 | TGCGCCAGCAGCTGGGTTAGGCGGGGGAAAGAGACCCAGTACTTC | CASSWVRRGKETQYF
NA | TRBJ2-3 | NA | TRBV20-1 | TGCAGTGCTAGAAAGGTTTCTAGCACAGATACGCAGTATTTT | CSARKVSSTDTQYF
NA | TRBJ2-3 | NA | TRBV30 | TGTGCCTGGAGTCCCCGAGGAGGGGCAGATACGCAGTATTTT | CAWSPRGGADTQYF
NA | TRBJ1-2 | TRBD1 | TRBV7-9 | TGTGCCAGCAGCCTGCCCGGGACAGGGTTCGATGGCTACACCTTC | CASSLPGTGFDGYTF
once | TRBJ2-7 | TRBD1 | TRBV10-3 | TGTGCCATCAGTGAGTCGAGGGGCCAGGGGGCATCCTACGAGCAGTACTTC | CAISESRGQGASYEQYF
NA | TRBJ2-6 | NA | TRBV18 | TGTGCCAGCTCCGAAGGTAGCTCTGGGGCCAACGTCCTGACTTTC | CASSEGSSGANVLTF
NA | TRBJ1-1 | NA | TRBV3-1 | TGTGCCAGCAGCCAAGTTAACACCCAAAGCGGAGCTTTCTTT | CASSQVNTQSGAFF
NA | TRBJ1-1 | NA | TRBV7-9 | TGTGCCAGCAGCTTAAGCCCGCAAGCGAACACTGAAGCTTTCTTT | CASSLSPQANTEAFF
NA | TRBJ2-5 | NA | TRBV5-1 | TGCGCCAGCAGCTTGGAAGGCACGGCGGGGACCCAGTACTTC | CASSLEGTAGTQYF
NA | TRBJ1-2 | TRBD1 | TRBV20-1 | TGCAGTGCTCGATACAGGGGGTATGGCTACACCTTC | CSARYRGYGYTF
NA | TRBJ2-7 | NA | TRBV7-9 | TGTGCCAGCAGCTTAGCAGGGGTGAACGAGCAGTACTTC | CASSLAGVNEQYF
NA | TRBJ2-1 | NA | TRBV29-1 | TGCAGCGTTGAAGCGGGACCTTCAGGGGCTGAGTTCTTC | CSVEAGPSGAEFF
NA | TRBJ1-4 | NA | TRBV29-1 | TGCAGCGTAGTCGGGGCGGATCAAAAACTGTTTTTT | CSVVGADQKLFF
NA | TRBJ2-5 | TRBD2 | TRBV20-1 | TGCAGTGCTTTTAGCGGGGGGGCCCCAGAGACCCAGTACTTC | CSAFSGGAPETQYF
NA | TRBJ2-6 | NA | TRBV6-5 | TGTGCCAGCAGTTTCTCAGACTCTGGGGCCAACGTCCTGACTTTC | CASSFSDSGANVLTF
NA | TRBJ1-2 | TRBD1 | TRBV27 | TGTGCCAGCGCGCCCCCCGGAGGGGGCCAGGGCTACACCTTC | CASAPPGGGQGYTF
NA | TRBJ1-5 | NA | TRBV9 | TGTGCCAGCAGCCCCTTACCCCGGGCCGGGCCCCAGCATTTT | CASSPLPRAGPQHF
NA | TRBJ1-2 | NA | TRBV30 | TGTGCCTGGACCTGGACCCGCGGGTATGGCTACACCTTC | CAWTWTRGYGYTF
once | TRBJ1-3 | NA | TRBV3-1 | TGTGCCAGCAGCCAGTCGACCGGAAACACCATATATTTT | CASSQSTGNTIYF
NA | TRBJ2-3 | NA | TRBV20-1 | TGCAGTGCTAGGAGGGGGGGAAACACAGATACGCAGTATTTT | CSARRGGNTDTQYF
NA | TRBJ1-5 | NA | TRBV7-2 | TGTGCCAGCAGCTCCGAGGGGAATCAGCCCCAGCATTTT | CASSSEGNQPQHF
NA | TRBJ1-2 | NA | TRBV10-2 | TGCGCCAGCATGGCAGGGCTTGCCTATGGCTACACCTTC | CASMAGLAYGYTF
once | TRBJ2-3 | NA | TRBV20-1 | TGCAGTGCTAGAGCCCCGACTTCCACAGATACGCAGTATTTT | CSARAPTSTDTQYF
NA | TRBJ1-1 | NA | TRBV4-2 | TGTGCCAGCAGCCCTTTGTCCCACGGGAACACTGAAGCTTTCTTT | CASSPLSHGNTEAFF
NA | TRBJ2-1 | TRBD2 | TRBV20-1 | TGCAGTGCTAGTACTAGCGCCGATGAGCAGTTCTTC | CSASTSADEQFF
NA | TRBJ2-5 | TRBD2 | TRBV25-1 | TGTGCCAGCAGTGGGCCAGCGGGAGTGTCCTTGGAGACCCAGTACTTC | CASSGPAGVSLETQYF
NA | TRBJ1-2 | NA | TRBV12-3/TRBV12-4 | TGTGCCAGCAGTTTAGGGATGAGACGGTCTCTGCGTGGCTACACCTTC | CASSLGMRRSLRGYTF
NA | TRBJ2-5 | NA | TRBV20-1 | TGCAGCATGAACCAAGAGACCCAGTACTTC | CSMNQETQYF
once | TRBJ1-2 | NA | TRBV24-1 | TGTGCCACCAGTGATCAAGGCGATGGCTACACCTTC | CATSDQGDGYTF
NA | TRBJ2-1 | NA | TRBV7-9 | TGTGCCAGCAGCTTCCTGGGCGGGCAGTACAATGAGCAGTTCTTC | CASSFLGGQYNEQFF
NA | TRBJ2-3 | TRBD2 | TRBV12-3/TRBV12-4 | TGTGCCAGCAGTCCCGGGACTAGCGGGCACACAGATACGCAGTATTTT | CASSPGTSGHTDTQYF
NA | TRBJ2-1 | TRBD2 | TRBV24-1 | TGTGCCACCAGTGATTATGGGACTAGTGCCTACAATGAGCAGTTCTTC | CATSDYGTSAYNEQFF
NA | TRBJ1-1 | TRBD1 | TRBV19 | TGTGCCAGTAGTATCGACAGGGACACTGAAGCTTTCTTT | CASSIDRDTEAFF
NA | TRBJ2-2 | NA | TRBV27 | TGTGCCAGCAGCCCTGGCTTTCTCGGGGAGCTGTTTTTT | CASSPGFLGELFF
NA | TRBJ2-3 | NA | TRBV20-1 | TGCAGTGCTAGGGCCGCTGCTCTGAGCACAGATACGCAGTATTTT | CSARAAALSTDTQYF